Below, 26 T cell receptor beta chains from the same sample are listed, as sequenced in a study of OX40 agonist ivuxolimab in advanced cancers. Assay used: immunoSEQ multiplex PCR; TCRdb lists only in-frame clones, some missing. This repertoire shows 60,000 to 85,000 clones, about 82% found once; its top ten account for around 2%. This sample comprised CD4+ or CD8+ T cells sorted from blood, obtained in a trial of the OX40 agonist ivuxolimab. The receptors stem from an adult with an advanced solid tumor such as melanoma, head and neck, liver or kidney cancer.

CDR3 bases: TGTGCCAGCAGTGAGATAGGATCCTCCTACGAGCAGTACTTC. It codes for CASSEIGSSYEQYF. The chain joins TRBV6-1 to TRBJ2-7; no clear D gene. CDR3 length: 14 amino acids. Trimming removed 3 bases from V and 0 bases from J, with 9 bases in between. Looked up from germline, CDR1 is MNHNS and CDR2 is SASEGT.

The chain has TRBV5-1 and TRBJ1-2; possible D gene TRBD1, 6 bases. Trimming stripped 4 bases from V and 4 bases from J, with 17 bases between. CDR1 SGHRS and CDR2 YFSETQ come from the germline V gene. The CDR3 has 15 residues. The CDR3 DNA follows: TGCGCCAGCAGCCCTGGGGGGGGGCAGGGCTATGGCTACACCTTC. Protein sequence: CASSPGGGQGYGYTF.

This sequence joins TRBV28 and TRBJ1-5, with 10 bases fitting TRBD1. Germline V gene sequence: CDR1 MDHEN, CDR2 SYDVKM. There are 15 residues in the CDR3. J was trimmed by 3 bases and V by 4 bases; bases with no gene match: 3. The CDR3 nucleotides are TGTGCCAGCAGTTCCGACAGGGGGCCCAATCAGCCCCAGCATTTT. Its protein product is CASSSDRGPNQPQHF.

The chain carries TRBV30 and TRBJ1-6; the match to TRBD1 covers 8 bases. CDR1 is GTSNPN and CDR2 is SVGIG in the germline V gene (reference sequence). CDR3 length: 14 amino acids. Trimming cost V 3 bases and J 10 bases; bases outside gene matches: 8. The CDR3 DNA sequence: TGTGCCTGGAGGGTACAGGGGGTAAAGTCACCCCTCCACTTT. Translated: CAWRVQGVKSPLHF.

The rearrangement joins TRBV7-3 to TRBJ2-7, with a possible D match to TRBD2 (6 bases). The CDR3 sequence is 15 residues long. The germline V and J ends were trimmed by 5 bases and 2 bases, with 16 bases remaining between them. The germline CDR1 and CDR2 sequences are SGHTA and FQGTGA. The CDR3 sequence: CASSIQLGEAYEQYF. The CDR3 DNA sequence: TGTGCCAGCAGCATCCAATTGGGGGAGGCCTACGAGCAGTACTTC.

The chain recombines TRBV2 with TRBJ1-4, with 7 nucleotides matching TRBD1. The CDR3 spans 13 residues. V shed 6 bases, J shed 8 bases, and the junction held 6 bases outside the gene matches. Germline CDR1 and CDR2: SNHLY and FYNNEI. CDR3 amino acids: CASSGQVGEKLFF. CDR3 coding DNA: TGTGCCAGCAGCGGACAGGTCGGCGAAAAACTGTTTTTT.

This chain links TRBV7-9 with TRBJ2-5, with D unresolved. V shed 5 bases and J shed 5 bases, with 6 bases lying between them. The CDR3 covers 11 residues. Germline V lookup: CDR1 SEHNR, CDR2 FQNEAQ (reference sequence). CDR3 DNA: TGTGCCAGCAGCCCCACCGAGACCCAGTACTTC. Translated, it gives CASSPTETQYF.

The chain uses TRBV7-2 and TRBJ2-1; TRBD2 agrees at 11 bases. V dropped 5 bases and J dropped 4; count of bases not matched to a gene: 4. This CDR3 region has 15 residues. Germline V gene lookup returns CDR1 SGHTA and CDR2 FQGNSA. The DNA of the CDR3 is TGTGCCAGCAGCCTGACTAGCGGGGTTTACAATGAGCAGTTCTTC. This translates into CASSLTSGVYNEQFF.

The V and J genes are TRBV6-1 and TRBJ2-7; perhaps TRBD1 as D (5 bases). CDR1 MNHNS and CDR2 SASEGT come from the germline V gene. CDR3 length equals 16 residues. V was cut by 1 base and J by 4 bases, with 17 bases left in between. This chain's CDR3 is CASSEEGQGIRYEQYF. As DNA, the CDR3 is TGTGCCAGCAGTGAAGAGGGTCAGGGCATTAGGTACGAGCAGTACTTC.

The V gene is TRBV9, the J gene TRBJ2-2, with D maybe TRBD2 (5 bases). Looked up from germline, CDR1 is SGDLS and CDR2 is YYNGEE. Trimming removed 0 bases at V and 7 bases at J, with 13 bases between. The CDR3 runs 15 residues. CDR3 region: CASSVAGTRLGELFF. The DNA for the CDR3 is TGTGCCAGCAGCGTAGCTGGAACTAGACTCGGGGAGCTGTTTTTT.

This chain joins TRBV2 and TRBJ1-5, with D maybe TRBD1 (5 bases). This CDR3 comprises 13 residues. Germline V gene data show CDR1 as SNHLY and CDR2 as FYNNEI. The V end was cut by 8 bases, the J end by 8 bases, with 16 bases between. The CDR3 coding sequence is TGTGCCAGCGGGCAGGGATTTACGAAGCCCCAGCATTTT. As protein: CASGQGFTKPQHF.

The V and J genes are TRBV7-9 and TRBJ1-1; TRBD1 matches at 7 bases. The junction had 19 bases not matched to a gene; V was cut back by 5 bases and J by 10 bases. Germline loops: CDR1 SEHNR, CDR2 FQNEAQ (reference sequence). The CDR3 is made up of 16 amino acids. The CDR3 region is CASSRSVMSGDSSAFF. The CDR3 bases are TGTGCCAGCAGCCGATCAGTGATGTCTGGGGACAGTTCAGCTTTCTTT.

The chain recombines TRBV21-1 with TRBJ1-2. TRBV21-1 is listed as a pseudogene. This CDR3 has 13 residues. The chain's CDR3 is CASIMDRNYGYTF. CDR3 DNA sequence: TGTGCCAGCATTATGGATCGGAACTATGGCTACACCTTC.

This clone came up once. The chain is built from TRBV7-9 and TRBJ1-4; D unclear. This CDR3 is 16 amino acids long. Germline V gene lookup returns CDR1 SEHNR and CDR2 FQNEAQ (reference sequence). V lost 0 bases and J 0 bases, leaving 8 bases between the germline ends. The chain's CDR3 is CASSLAVQPTNEKLFF. The CDR3 DNA reads as TGTGCCAGCAGCTTAGCAGTACAACCAACTAATGAAAAACTGTTTTTT. Variable domain in full (rest from reference TRBV7-9 and TRBJ1-4): DTGVSQNPRHKITKRGQNVTFRCDPISEHNRLYWYRQTLGQGPEFLTYFQNEAQLEKSRLLSDRFSAERPKGSFSTLEIQRTEQGDSAMYLCASSLAVQPTNEKLFFGSGTQLSVL.

The chain employs TRBV30 and TRBJ1-6, with D unresolved. The CDR3 extends over 14 amino acids. V was cut by 6 bases and J by 7 bases, with 16 bases left in between. Germline V CDR1 and CDR2: GTSNPN, SVGIG (reference sequence). CDR3 DNA sequence: TGTGCCTGCCCTTCGGCGAACGTCAATTCACCCCTCCACTTT. Residues: CACPSANVNSPLHF.

V usage is TRBV7-2 and J usage is TRBJ1-4; a possible D gene is TRBD1 (5 bases). This CDR3 contains 15 residues. Germline V lookup: CDR1 SGHTA, CDR2 FQGNSA. The V gene lost 5 bases and the J gene lost 4 bases, with 14 bases spanning the gap. The CDR3 sequence is CASSVRQNHNEKLFF. Written as DNA, the CDR3 is TGTGCCAGCAGCGTTCGACAGAATCATAATGAAAAACTGTTTTTT.

The chain is built from TRBV5-6 and TRBJ1-4; D is possibly TRBD1 (6 bases). Germline V gene lookup returns CDR1 SGHDT and CDR2 YYEEEE. V lost 0 bases and J 8 bases, leaving 11 bases between the germline ends. This CDR3 has 14 amino acids. Here the CDR3 DNA reads TGTGCCAGCAGCTTGGTCAGGGGCGGAGAAAAACTGTTTTTT. Residues: CASSLVRGGEKLFF.

The gene calls are TRBV28 and TRBJ2-7, with 7 positions matching TRBD1. This CDR3 is 13 amino acids long. Per germline, CDR1 MDHEN and CDR2 SYDVKM. V shed 7 bases, J shed 0 bases, and the junction held 3 bases outside the gene matches. This CDR3 reads CASIRQGSYEQYF. DNA of the CDR3: TGTGCCAGCATCCGACAGGGCTCCTACGAGCAGTACTTC.

This CDR3 reads CASSEAPGGGTDTQYF. DNA for the CDR3: TGTGCCAGCAGTGAAGCGCCGGGCGGGGGCACAGATACGCAGTATTTT. V gene TRBV6-1 combines with J gene TRBJ2-3; possibly TRBD2 for D (6 bases). The CDR3 is 16 amino acids. CDR1 MNHNS and CDR2 SASEGT come from the germline V gene. V dropped 0 bases and J dropped 1 base, with 11 bases sitting between them.

The CDR3 region is CASSPTPTPNTEAFF. CDR3 bases: TGTGCCAGCTCACCCACTCCGACACCGAACACTGAAGCTTTCTTT. The V call is TRBV18, the J call TRBJ1-1; the D is unclear. The germline V and J ends were trimmed by 3 bases and 1 base, with 12 bases remaining between them. Germline lookup yields CDR1 KGHSH and CDR2 LQKENI. This CDR3 contains 15 residues.

V is TRBV4-2 and J is TRBJ2-5; possible D gene TRBD2, 7 bases. CDR1 LGHNA and CDR2 YNFKEQ come from the germline V gene. The CDR3 runs 14 residues. The V end was cut by 4 bases, the J end by 8 bases, with 17 bases between. The CDR3 here is CASSPGGQVVTQYF. The CDR3 bases are TGTGCCAGCAGCCCGGGGGGCCAAGTAGTAACCCAGTACTTC.

The chain couples TRBV5-6 to TRBJ1-2, with no clear D. The germline CDR1 and CDR2 sequences are SGHDT and YYEEEE. V lost 4 bases and J 4 bases, leaving 20 bases between the germline ends. This CDR3 has 16 amino acids. In DNA, the CDR3 is TGTGCCAGCAGCACGGCGGCGGACTTATACCTCTATGGCTACACCTTC. Its protein product is CASSTAADLYLYGYTF. Combining the CDR3 with reference TRBV5-6 and TRBJ1-2 gives the whole variable domain DAGVTQSPTHLIKTRGQQVTLRCSPKSGHDTVSWYQQALGQGPQFIFQYYEEEERQRGNFPDRFSGHQFPNYSSELNVNALLLGDSALYLCASSTAADLYLYGYTFGSGTRLTVV.

The chain has TRBV15 and TRBJ2-3, with D possibly TRBD2 on 5 matching bases. Germline lookup yields CDR1 LNHNV and CDR2 YYDKDF (reference sequence). V lost 0 bases, J lost 2 bases, and 15 bases lay in between. This CDR3 region has 17 residues. This CDR3 reads CATSREDSYGSTDTQYF. Written as DNA, the CDR3 is TGTGCCACCAGCAGAGAGGACTCCTACGGATCCACAGATACGCAGTATTTT.

This rearrangement joins TRBV19 to TRBJ2-5; D gene uncertain. The germline V gene has CDR1 LNHDA and CDR2 SQIVND (reference sequence). Trimming took off 3 bases at V and 6 bases at J, with 5 bases between the two ends. The CDR3 runs 11 residues. The CDR3 DNA follows: TGTGCCAGTAGTATGGAGAAGACCCAGTACTTC. It yields the protein CASSMEKTQYF.

This sequence joins TRBV19 and TRBJ1-1; 8 bases fit TRBD1. The CDR3 contains 15 residues. The germline CDR1 and CDR2 sequences are LNHDA and SQIVND (reference sequence). V shed 2 bases, J shed 0 bases, and the junction held 2 bases outside the gene matches. CDR3 sequence: CASSIQGALNTEAFF. The CDR3 DNA reads TGTGCCAGTAGTATACAGGGGGCTCTGAACACTGAAGCTTTCTTT.

This clone was recorded only once. The J gene is TRBJ2-3, the V gene TRBV10-3; D could derive from TRBD1 or TRBD2 (5 bases each). The ends were cut back, 10 bases at V and 2 bases at J, with 10 bases in the middle. The CDR3 length is 12 residues. Germline CDR1 reads ENHRY; CDR2 reads SYGVKD. The CDR3 DNA sequence: TGTGCCAGCCGGGGCGACACAGATACGCAGTATTTT. Amino acid sequence: CASRGDTDTQYF.